The rows below give T cell receptor beta chains drawn from one sample of a study of Ad26.COV2.S vaccination and SARS-CoV-2 variants. TCRdb's table, derived via immunoSEQ multiplex PCR, lists solely in-frame clones and lacks some. The sample has approximately 140,000 clones, more than 80% seen once. The starting material was peripheral blood, obtained after recovery from COVID-19. All receptors derive from a human donor who had recovered from COVID-19. CDR3s include the opening cysteine and the closing phenylalanine or tryptophan. The D gene is left open where the match is weak. Clone size, where shown, is once, few, many, or a class for clones that have expanded.

V: TRBV6-6; D: NA; size: NA; J: TRBJ2-7; DNA: TGTGCCAGCACCGAGGTTGGGGGGGGCGTTTACGAGCAGTACTTC; CDR3: CASTEVGGGVYEQYF
V: TRBV5-4; D: TRBD2; size: NA; J: TRBJ2-5; DNA: TGTGCCAGCAGACAGCGGGGGGCCCAAGAGACCCAGTACTTC; CDR3: CASRQRGAQETQYF
V: TRBV21-1; D: NA; size: NA; J: TRBJ1-4; DNA: TGTGCCAGCAGCCCCAGAGCGGGGGCAACTAATGAAAAACTGTTTTTT; CDR3: CASSPRAGATNEKLFF
V: TRBV4-3; D: NA; size: NA; J: TRBJ1-1; DNA: TGCGCCAGCAGCCAAGATTTCGAGGGAGAAGCTTTCTTT; CDR3: CASSQDFEGEAFF
V: TRBV6-2/TRBV6-3; D: TRBD2; size: NA; J: TRBJ2-1; DNA: TGTGCCAGCAGTTACGTGGCGGGGGATCAGTTCTTC; CDR3: CASSYVAGDQFF
V: TRBV7-9; D: NA; size: NA; J: TRBJ1-3; DNA: TGTGCCAGCAGCCCTAAAACCTCTGGAAACACCATATATTTT; CDR3: CASSPKTSGNTIYF
V: TRBV9; D: NA; size: NA; J: TRBJ2-7; DNA: TGTGCCAGCAGCGTATTGGGCAGCGCGACCTACGAGCAGTACTTC; CDR3: CASSVLGSATYEQYF
V: TRBV18; D: NA; size: NA; J: TRBJ1-6; DNA: TGTGCCAGCTCACCACCAGATGGGCCCCGAAATTCACCCCTCCACTTT; CDR3: CASSPPDGPRNSPLHF
V: TRBV28; D: TRBD1; size: few; J: TRBJ1-6; DNA: TGTGCCAGCAGTTCCGCCGGGACAGGGGATTCACCCCTCCACTTT; CDR3: CASSSAGTGDSPLHF
V: TRBV5-4; D: NA; size: NA; J: TRBJ2-5; DNA: TGTGCCAGCAGCTTGGTCCAGGAGACCCAGTACTTC; CDR3: CASSLVQETQYF
V: TRBV2; D: NA; size: NA; J: TRBJ2-4; DNA: TGTGCCAGCAGTGAACACAGAGCCAAAAACATTCAGTACTTC; CDR3: CASSEHRAKNIQYF
V: TRBV9; D: NA; size: NA; J: TRBJ1-1; DNA: TGTGCCAGCAGCGTAGGAGCCCGGCACATGAACACTGAAGCTTTCTTT; CDR3: CASSVGARHMNTEAFF
V: TRBV6-4; D: NA; size: NA; J: TRBJ1-1; DNA: TGTGCCAGCAGTGACTCGGCCTACACTGAAGCTTTCTTT; CDR3: CASSDSAYTEAFF
V: TRBV9; D: NA; size: NA; J: TRBJ2-3; DNA: TGTGCCAGCAGCGTAGGGGGTGGGCTAGCAGATACGCAGTATTTT; CDR3: CASSVGGGLADTQYF
V: TRBV11-3; D: NA; size: NA; J: TRBJ2-5; DNA: TGTGCCAGCAGTGGACCCCCGAACGAAGAGACCCAGTACTTC; CDR3: CASSGPPNEETQYF
V: TRBV5-6; D: TRBD1; size: NA; J: TRBJ2-7; DNA: TGTGCCAGCAGCCCCCCTGGGACAGGGGCCTACGAGCAGTACTTC; CDR3: CASSPPGTGAYEQYF
V: TRBV19; D: NA; size: NA; J: TRBJ2-7; DNA: TGTGCCAGTAGTACCCGGACCGGGTTTGACGAGCAGTACTTC; CDR3: CASSTRTGFDEQYF